This paragraph reports one T cell receptor (beta chain). The CDR3 has 13 residues. Between the trimmed V and J ends, which lost 11 bases and 2 bases, there was a span of 15 bases. The germline CDR1 and CDR2 sequences are MNHEY and SVGAGI. The sample belongs to a study of blood T cell repertoires in COVID-19. Profiled with immunoSEQ multiplex PCR; TCRdb holds only in-frame clones, not every one. The table shows roughly 86,000 clones, with around 82% occurring only once. The sequence derives from a human donor in a cohort sampled during active COVID-19. The chain is built from TRBV6-5 and TRBJ1-1, with D perhaps matching TRBD1 (5 bases). Input material: peripheral blood. The CDR3 loop is CASKGAGNTEAFF. Written as DNA, the CDR3 is TGTGCCTCTAAAGGGGCAGGCAACACTGAAGCTTTCTTT.